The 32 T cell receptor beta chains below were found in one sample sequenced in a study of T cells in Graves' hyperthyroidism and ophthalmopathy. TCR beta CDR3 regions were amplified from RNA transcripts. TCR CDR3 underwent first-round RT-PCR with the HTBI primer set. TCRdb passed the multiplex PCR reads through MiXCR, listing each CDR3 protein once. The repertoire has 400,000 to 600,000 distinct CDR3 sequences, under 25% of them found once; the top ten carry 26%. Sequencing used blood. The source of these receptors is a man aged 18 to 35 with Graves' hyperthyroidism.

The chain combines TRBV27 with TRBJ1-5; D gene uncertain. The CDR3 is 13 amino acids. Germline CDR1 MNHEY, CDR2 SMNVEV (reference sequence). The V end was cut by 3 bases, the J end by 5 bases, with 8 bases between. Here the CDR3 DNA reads TGTGCCAGCAGTTTCCTATACGATCAGCCCCAGCATTTT. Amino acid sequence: CASSFLYDQPQHF.

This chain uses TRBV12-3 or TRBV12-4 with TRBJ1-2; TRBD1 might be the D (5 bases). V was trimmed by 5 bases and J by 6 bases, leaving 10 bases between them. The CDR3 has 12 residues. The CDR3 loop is CASSGRGDGYTF. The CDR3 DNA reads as TGTGCCAGCAGTGGCCGGGGGGATGGCTACACCTTC.

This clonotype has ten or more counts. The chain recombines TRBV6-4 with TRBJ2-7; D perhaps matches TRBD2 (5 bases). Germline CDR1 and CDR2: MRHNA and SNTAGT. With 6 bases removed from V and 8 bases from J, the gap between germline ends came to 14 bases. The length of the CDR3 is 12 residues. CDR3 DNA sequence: TGTGCCAGCAGAAACAGCGGCAAGAAGCAGTACTTC. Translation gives CASRNSGKKQYF.

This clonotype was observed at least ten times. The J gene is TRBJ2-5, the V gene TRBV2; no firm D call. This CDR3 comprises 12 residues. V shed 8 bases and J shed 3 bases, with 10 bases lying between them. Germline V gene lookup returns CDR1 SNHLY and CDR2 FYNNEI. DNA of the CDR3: TGTGCCAGCGAGAGGTCGGAAGAGACCCAGTACTTC. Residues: CASERSEETQYF.

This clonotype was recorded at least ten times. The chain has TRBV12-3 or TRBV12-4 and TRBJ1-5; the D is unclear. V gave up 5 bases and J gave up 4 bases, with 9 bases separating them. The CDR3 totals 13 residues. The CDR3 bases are TGTGCCAGCAGTCCAGAACAAAATCAGCCCCAGCATTTT. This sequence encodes CASSPEQNQPQHF.

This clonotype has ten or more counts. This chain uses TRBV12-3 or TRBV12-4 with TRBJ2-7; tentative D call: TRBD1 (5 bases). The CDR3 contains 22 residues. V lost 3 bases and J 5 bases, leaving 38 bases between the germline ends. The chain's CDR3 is CASSFRQIENNLKGFRDHEQYF. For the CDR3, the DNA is TGTGCCAGCAGTTTCAGACAGATCGAGAATAACCTAAAAGGGTTTCGTGATCACGAGCAGTACTTC.

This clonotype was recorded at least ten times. This chain's CDR3 is CASKENTEAFF. In nucleotides, the CDR3 is TGTGCCAGCAAGGAGAACACTGAAGCTTTCTTT. The chain combines TRBV6-1 with TRBJ1-1; D gene uncertain. Germline loops: CDR1 MNHNS, CDR2 SASEGT. This CDR3 comprises 11 residues. V lost 7 bases, J lost 1 base, and 4 bases lay in between.

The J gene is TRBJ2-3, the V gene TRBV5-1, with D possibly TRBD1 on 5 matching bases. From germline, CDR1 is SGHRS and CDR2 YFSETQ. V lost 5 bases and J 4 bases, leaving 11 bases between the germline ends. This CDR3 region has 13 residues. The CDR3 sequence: CASRLQGSDTQYF. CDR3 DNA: TGCGCCAGCAGGCTTCAGGGTTCAGATACGCAGTATTTT. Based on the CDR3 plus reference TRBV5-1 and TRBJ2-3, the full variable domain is KAGVTQTPRYLIKTRGQQVTLSCSPISGHRSVSWYQQTPGQGLQFLFEYFSETQRNKGNFPGRFSGRQFSNSRSEMNVSTLELGDSALYLCASRLQGSDTQYFGPGTRLTVL.

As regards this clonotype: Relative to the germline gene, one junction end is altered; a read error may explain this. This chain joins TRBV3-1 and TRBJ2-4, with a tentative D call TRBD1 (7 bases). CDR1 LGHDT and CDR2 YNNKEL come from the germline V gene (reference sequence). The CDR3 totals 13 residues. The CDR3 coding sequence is TGTGCCAAACGGAGGGACAGTGTACACATTAAGTACTTC. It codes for CAKRRDSVHIKYF.

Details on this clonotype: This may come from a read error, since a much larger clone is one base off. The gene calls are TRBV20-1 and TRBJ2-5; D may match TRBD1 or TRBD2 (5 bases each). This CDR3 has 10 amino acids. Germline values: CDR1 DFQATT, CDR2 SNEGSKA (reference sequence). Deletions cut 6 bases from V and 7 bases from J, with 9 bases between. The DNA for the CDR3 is TGCAGTGCCTTGAGGGGGACCCAGTACTTC. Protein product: CSALRGTQYF.

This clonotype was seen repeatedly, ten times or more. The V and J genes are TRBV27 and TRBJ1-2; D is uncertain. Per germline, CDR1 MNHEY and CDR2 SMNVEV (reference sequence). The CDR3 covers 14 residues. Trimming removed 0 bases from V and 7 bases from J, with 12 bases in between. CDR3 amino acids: CASSLSGFVGGYTF. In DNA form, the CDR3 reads TGTGCCAGCAGTTTATCTGGGTTTGTGGGTGGCTACACCTTC.

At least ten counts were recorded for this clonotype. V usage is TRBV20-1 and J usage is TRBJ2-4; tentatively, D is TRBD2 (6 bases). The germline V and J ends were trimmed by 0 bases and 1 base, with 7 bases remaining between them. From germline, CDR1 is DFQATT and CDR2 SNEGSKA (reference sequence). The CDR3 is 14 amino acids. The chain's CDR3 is CSARDREAKNIQYF. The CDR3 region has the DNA TGCAGTGCTAGAGATCGGGAGGCCAAAAACATTCAGTACTTC.

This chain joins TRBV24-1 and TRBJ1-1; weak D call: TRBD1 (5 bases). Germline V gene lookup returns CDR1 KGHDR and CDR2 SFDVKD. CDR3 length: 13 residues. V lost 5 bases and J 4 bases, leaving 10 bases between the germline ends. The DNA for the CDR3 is TGTGCCACCAGTGGAGGGGAGAGCACTGAAGCTTTCTTT. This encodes CATSGGESTEAFF.

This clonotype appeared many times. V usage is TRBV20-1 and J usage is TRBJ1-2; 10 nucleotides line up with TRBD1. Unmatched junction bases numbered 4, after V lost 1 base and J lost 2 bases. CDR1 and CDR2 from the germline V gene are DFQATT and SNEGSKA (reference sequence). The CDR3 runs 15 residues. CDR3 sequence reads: CSARVSDRGNYGYTF. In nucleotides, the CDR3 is TGCAGTGCTAGAGTCTCGGACAGGGGGAACTATGGCTACACCTTC.

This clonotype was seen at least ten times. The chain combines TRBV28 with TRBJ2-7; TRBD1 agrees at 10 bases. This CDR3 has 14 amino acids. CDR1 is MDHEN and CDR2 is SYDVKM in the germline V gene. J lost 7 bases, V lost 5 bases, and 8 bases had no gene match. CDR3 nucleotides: TGTGCCAGCAGTGGGATAGGGACAGGGGTTGAGCAGTACTTC. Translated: CASSGIGTGVEQYF.

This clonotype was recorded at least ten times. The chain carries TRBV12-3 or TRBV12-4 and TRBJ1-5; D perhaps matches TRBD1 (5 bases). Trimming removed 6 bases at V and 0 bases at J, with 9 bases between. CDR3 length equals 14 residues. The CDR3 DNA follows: TGTGCCAGCAGCGGGGGGGATAGCAATCAGCCCCAGCATTTT. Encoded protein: CASSGGDSNQPQHF.

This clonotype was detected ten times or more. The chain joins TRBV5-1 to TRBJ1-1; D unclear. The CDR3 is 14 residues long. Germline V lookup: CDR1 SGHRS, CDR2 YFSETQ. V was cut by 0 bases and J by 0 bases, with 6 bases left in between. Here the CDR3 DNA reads TGCGCCAGCAGCTTGGGTCTTGTGAACACTGAAGCTTTCTTT. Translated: CASSLGLVNTEAFF.

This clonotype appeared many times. CDR3 loop: CASTIPGLGNYEQYF. The CDR3 region has the DNA TGTGCCAGCACTATTCCTGGACTGGGGAACTACGAGCAGTACTTC. The V and J genes are TRBV2 and TRBJ2-7; possibly TRBD2 for D (5 bases). Trimming pared 7 bases from V and 3 bases from J, leaving 19 bases between. The CDR3 has 15 amino acids. CDR1 is SNHLY, CDR2 FYNNEI, per germline.

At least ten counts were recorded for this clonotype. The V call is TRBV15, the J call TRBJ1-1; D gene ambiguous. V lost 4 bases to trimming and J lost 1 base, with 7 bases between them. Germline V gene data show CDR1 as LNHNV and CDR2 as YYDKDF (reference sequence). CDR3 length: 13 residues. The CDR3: CATSKSENTEAFF. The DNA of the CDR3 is TGTGCCACCAGCAAGTCTGAGAACACTGAAGCTTTCTTT.

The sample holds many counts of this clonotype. CDR3 DNA: TGCAGTGCTAGAGATGCCACCAACTACGAGCAGTACTTC. It codes for CSARDATNYEQYF. The chain recombines TRBV20-1 with TRBJ2-7, with no clear D. CDR3 length: 13 residues. CDR1 DFQATT and CDR2 SNEGSKA come from the germline V gene (reference sequence). Trimming pared 0 bases from V and 3 bases from J, leaving 9 bases between.

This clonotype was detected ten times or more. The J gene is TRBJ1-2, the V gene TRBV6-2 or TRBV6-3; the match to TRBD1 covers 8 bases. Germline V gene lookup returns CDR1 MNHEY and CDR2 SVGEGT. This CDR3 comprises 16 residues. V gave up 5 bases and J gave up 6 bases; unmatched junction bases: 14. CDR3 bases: TGTGCCAGCAGTGATGTCGACAGGGGACGAGAAGATGGCTACACCTTC. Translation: CASSDVDRGREDGYTF.

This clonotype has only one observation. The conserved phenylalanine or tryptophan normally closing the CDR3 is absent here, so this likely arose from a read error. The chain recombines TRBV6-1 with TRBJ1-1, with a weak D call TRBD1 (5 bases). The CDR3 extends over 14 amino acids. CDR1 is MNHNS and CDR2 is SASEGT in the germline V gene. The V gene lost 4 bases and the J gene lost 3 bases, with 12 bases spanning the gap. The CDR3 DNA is TGTGCCAGCAGTGCTCGGGGGAAGTACACTGAAGCTTTCTAT. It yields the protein CASSARGKYTEAFY.

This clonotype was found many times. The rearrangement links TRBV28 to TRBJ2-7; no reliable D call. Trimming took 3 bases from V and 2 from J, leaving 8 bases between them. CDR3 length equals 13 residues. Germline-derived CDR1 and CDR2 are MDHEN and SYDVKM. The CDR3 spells CASSFRVAYEQYF. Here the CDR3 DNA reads TGTGCCAGCAGTTTTCGGGTAGCCTACGAGCAGTACTTC.

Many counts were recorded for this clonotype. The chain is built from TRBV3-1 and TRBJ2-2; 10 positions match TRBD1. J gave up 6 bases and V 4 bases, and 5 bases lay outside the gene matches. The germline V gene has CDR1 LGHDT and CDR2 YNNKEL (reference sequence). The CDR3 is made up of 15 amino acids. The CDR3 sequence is CASSPRGQGAGELFF. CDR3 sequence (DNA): TGTGCCAGCAGCCCACGAGGACAGGGGGCCGGGGAGCTGTTTTTT.

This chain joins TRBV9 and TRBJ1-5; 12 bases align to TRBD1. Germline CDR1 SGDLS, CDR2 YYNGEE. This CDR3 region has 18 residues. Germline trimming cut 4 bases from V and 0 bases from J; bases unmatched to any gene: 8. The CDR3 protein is CASSQPGTGGSSNQPQHF. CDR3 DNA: TGTGCCAGCAGCCAACCGGGGACAGGGGGCTCTAGCAATCAGCCCCAGCATTTT.

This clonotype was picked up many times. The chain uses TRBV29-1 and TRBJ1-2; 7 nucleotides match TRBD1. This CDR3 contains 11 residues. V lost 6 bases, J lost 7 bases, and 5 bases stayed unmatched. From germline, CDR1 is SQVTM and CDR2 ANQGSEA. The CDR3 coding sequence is TGCAGCGTGAAGACAGGGTCTGGCTACACCTTC. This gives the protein CSVKTGSGYTF.

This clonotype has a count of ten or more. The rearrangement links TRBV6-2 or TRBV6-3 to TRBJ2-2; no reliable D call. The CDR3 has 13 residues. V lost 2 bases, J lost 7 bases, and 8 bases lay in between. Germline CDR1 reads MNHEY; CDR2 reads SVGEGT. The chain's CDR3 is CASSYVMDGELFF. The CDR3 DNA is TGTGCCAGCAGTTACGTTATGGACGGGGAGCTGTTTTTT.

CDR3 sequence (DNA): TGTGCCAGCAGTGGGGGGGCAGGACTTACCTCTAGCACAGATACGCAGTATTTT. Translation: CASSGGAGLTSSTDTQYF. This chain connects TRBV27 to TRBJ2-3; D may be TRBD2 (7 bases). The V and J ends lost 5 bases and 0 bases respectively, with 21 bases between them. There are 18 residues in the CDR3. CDR1 and CDR2 from the germline V gene are MNHEY and SMNVEV (reference sequence).

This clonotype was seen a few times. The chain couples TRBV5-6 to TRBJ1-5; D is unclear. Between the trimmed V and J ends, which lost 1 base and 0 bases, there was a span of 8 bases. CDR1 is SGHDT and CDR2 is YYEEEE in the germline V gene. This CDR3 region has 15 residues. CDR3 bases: TGTGCCAGCAGCTTGCAGACGGGTAGCAATCAGCCCCAGCATTTT. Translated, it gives CASSLQTGSNQPQHF. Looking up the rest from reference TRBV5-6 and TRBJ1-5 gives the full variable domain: DAGVTQSPTHLIKTRGQQVTLRCSPKSGHDTVSWYQQALGQGPQFIFQYYEEEERQRGNFPDRFSGHQFPNYSSELNVNALLLGDSALYLCASSLQTGSNQPQHFGDGTRLSIL.

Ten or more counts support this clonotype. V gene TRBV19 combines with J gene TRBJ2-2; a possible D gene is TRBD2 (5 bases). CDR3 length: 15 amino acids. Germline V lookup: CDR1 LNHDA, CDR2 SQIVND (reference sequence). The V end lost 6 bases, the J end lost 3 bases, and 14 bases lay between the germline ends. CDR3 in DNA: TGTGCCAGTAGGGTTGCAGGAGGCGACACCGGGGAGCTGTTTTTT. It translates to CASRVAGGDTGELFF.

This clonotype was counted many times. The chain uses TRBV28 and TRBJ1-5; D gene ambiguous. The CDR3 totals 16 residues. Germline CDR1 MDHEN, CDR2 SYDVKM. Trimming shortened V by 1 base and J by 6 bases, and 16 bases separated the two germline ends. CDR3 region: CASSLFEVWSGQPQHF. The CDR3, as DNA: TGTGCCAGCAGTTTATTCGAGGTTTGGTCGGGTCAGCCCCAGCATTTT.

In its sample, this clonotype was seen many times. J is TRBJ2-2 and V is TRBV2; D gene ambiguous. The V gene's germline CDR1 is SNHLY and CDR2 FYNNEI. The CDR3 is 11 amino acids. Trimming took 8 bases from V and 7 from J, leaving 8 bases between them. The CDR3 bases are TGTGCCAGCGTCTGGCACGGGGAGCTGTTTTTT. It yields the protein CASVWHGELFF.